The 15 T cell receptor beta chains listed next were all sequenced from one sample in a study of lymphopenia after photon versus proton radiotherapy. Generated by immunoSEQ multiplex PCR, the TCRdb table keeps only in-frame clones and is missing some. The table has around 160,000 clones, more than 85% seen once. The sequenced sample was peripheral blood, obtained from a patient treated with photon-based radiotherapy. Receptors originate from a man in his forties or fifties with gastric cancer.

This clone has a handful of counts. The gene calls are TRBV6-1 and TRBJ1-2, with 11 bases matching TRBD1. The CDR3 length is 15 residues. CDR1 and CDR2 (germline): MNHNS, SASEGT. The ends lost 4 bases at V and 8 bases at J; junction bases unmatched: 9. The CDR3 sequence is CASSGLDRGREGYTF. The CDR3 coding sequence is TGTGCCAGCAGTGGGTTGGACAGGGGGCGAGAAGGCTACACCTTC.

This chain links TRBV10-3 with TRBJ1-1; unclear D gene. Trimming shortened V by 2 bases and J by 7 bases, and 8 bases separated the two germline ends. Germline V gene sequence: CDR1 ENHRY, CDR2 SYGVKD. The CDR3 loop spans 12 amino acids. The CDR3 spells CAISENGNEAFF. CDR3 sequence (DNA): TGTGCCATCAGTGAGAACGGAAATGAAGCTTTCTTT.

This clone has a handful of counts. The chain joins TRBV4-2 to TRBJ2-5; no reliable D call. Trimming left V 0 bases short and J 1 base short, with 9 bases between. The germline CDR1 and CDR2 sequences are LGHNA and YNFKEQ. This CDR3 has 15 residues. DNA for the CDR3: TGTGCCAGCAGCCAAGATCCCTCTGCCCAAGAGACCCAGTACTTC. Protein sequence: CASSQDPSAQETQYF.

The V and J genes are TRBV4-1 and TRBJ2-7, with D unresolved. V was clipped by 1 base and J by 4 bases, with 14 bases between them. Germline CDR1 reads MGHRA; CDR2 reads YSYEKL. The CDR3 runs 15 residues. The CDR3 is CASSQGAQNLYEQYF. The CDR3 coding sequence is TGCGCCAGCAGCCAAGGAGCCCAGAACCTTTACGAGCAGTACTTC.

The chain employs TRBV29-1 and TRBJ1-1; D gene unclear. CDR1 SQVTM and CDR2 ANQGSEA come from the germline V gene. V lost 7 bases and J lost 6, with 12 bases in between. The CDR3 runs 11 residues. CDR3 in amino acids: CSGVRTAEAFF. CDR3 DNA: TGCAGCGGCGTACGAACCGCTGAAGCTTTCTTT.

The V gene is TRBV7-2, the J gene TRBJ2-7, with unresolved D. V lost 5 bases and J lost 0, with 8 bases in between. The germline V gene has CDR1 SGHTA and CDR2 FQGNSA. This CDR3 has 13 residues. In nucleotides, the CDR3 is TGTGCCAGCAGCAGTAGCTCCTCCTACGAGCAGTACTTC. It encodes CASSSSSSYEQYF.

The chain couples TRBV7-2 to TRBJ1-1; tentatively, D is TRBD1 (5 bases). Per the germline V gene, CDR1 is SGHTA and CDR2 is FQGNSA. V lost 6 bases and J 3 bases, leaving 20 bases between the germline ends. This CDR3 has 16 residues. The CDR3 DNA reads TGTGCCAGCAGTTACCGGCGGGGGGATAGGGACACTGAAGCTTTCTTT. This gives the protein CASSYRRGDRDTEAFF.

The chain carries TRBV30 and TRBJ2-5; D assignment may be TRBD1 or TRBD2 (5 bases each). The V end was cut by 2 bases, the J end by 7 bases, with 17 bases between. The CDR3 covers 14 residues. Germline V gene lookup returns CDR1 GTSNPN and CDR2 SVGIG (reference sequence). The CDR3 region has the DNA TGTGCCTGGAGTTTACCGGGGCGGTCCGGGACCCAGTACTTC. This encodes CAWSLPGRSGTQYF. Drawing the rest from reference TRBV30 and TRBJ2-5, the complete variable domain is SQTIHQWPATLVQPVGSPLSLECTVEGTSNPNLYWYRQAAGRGLQLLFYSVGIGQISSEVPQNLSASRPQDRQFILSSKKLLLSDSGFYLCAWSLPGRSGTQYFGPGTRLLVL.

The table lists this clone with a count of one. The V call is TRBV5-6, the J call TRBJ2-3; no reliable D call. Per germline, CDR1 SGHDT and CDR2 YYEEEE. The V end lost 4 bases, the J end lost 0 bases, and 15 bases lay between the germline ends. The CDR3 extends over 16 amino acids. The chain's CDR3 is CASSRGGVASTDTQYF. The CDR3 DNA reads as TGTGCCAGCAGCAGAGGTGGGGTGGCTAGCACAGATACGCAGTATTTT.

The count of this clone is one. The DNA of the CDR3 is TGTGCCAGTAAACAGGAGTTTAACACCGGGGAGCTGTTTTTT. This translates into CASKQEFNTGELFF. The chain employs TRBV2 and TRBJ2-2; tentative D call: TRBD1 (5 bases). The CDR3 spans 14 residues. The germline V and J ends were trimmed by 9 bases and 2 bases, with 13 bases remaining between them. CDR1 and CDR2 (germline): SNHLY, FYNNEI. Based on the CDR3 plus reference TRBV2 and TRBJ2-2, the full variable domain is EPEVTQTPSHQVTQMGQEVILRCVPISNHLYFYWYRQILGQKVEFLVSFYNNEISEKSEIFDDQFSVERPDGSNFTLKIRSTKLEDSAMYFCASKQEFNTGELFFGEGSRLTVL.

The chain uses TRBV5-1 and TRBJ1-4; 7 nucleotides match TRBD1. Germline V lookup: CDR1 SGHRS, CDR2 YFSETQ. The CDR3 extends over 14 amino acids. The V segment lost 4 bases and the J segment 3 bases; nucleotides outside the gene matches: 3. In DNA form, the CDR3 reads TGCGCCAGCAGCATGGACAGGTCTAATGAAAAACTGTTTTTT. Translated, it gives CASSMDRSNEKLFF.

The V call is TRBV6-5, the J call TRBJ1-5, with a tentative D call TRBD1 (5 bases). The CDR3 loop spans 13 amino acids. The germline V gene has CDR1 MNHEY and CDR2 SVGAGI. Trimming left V 6 bases short and J 5 bases short, with 11 bases between. Here the CDR3 reads CASSQGWDQPQHF. The CDR3 region has the DNA TGTGCCAGCAGCCAGGGTTGGGATCAGCCCCAGCATTTT.

CDR3 nucleotide sequence: TGCGCCAGCAGCTCCTCAGGGGGGGCTGAAGCTTTCTTT. Its translation is CASSSSGGAEAFF. V and J are TRBV5-1 and TRBJ1-1; 7 bases match TRBD1. V trimming: 3 bases; J trimming: 6 bases; junction bases outside the gene matches: 5. This CDR3 is built from 13 residues. Germline CDR1 and CDR2: SGHRS and YFSETQ. The full variable domain, its missing parts supplied by reference TRBV5-1 and TRBJ1-1, is KAGVTQTPRYLIKTRGQQVTLSCSPISGHRSVSWYQQTPGQGLQFLFEYFSETQRNKGNFPGRFSGRQFSNSRSEMNVSTLELGDSALYLCASSSSGGAEAFFGQGTRLTVV.

The V gene is TRBV7-2, the J gene TRBJ1-1; D may be TRBD1 (5 bases). The V gene lost 5 bases and the J gene lost 0 bases, with 19 bases spanning the gap. Per germline, CDR1 SGHTA and CDR2 FQGNSA. The CDR3 loop spans 17 amino acids. For the CDR3, the DNA is TGTGCCAGCAGCCATCGCAGGTTGGGGGTGGTGAACACTGAAGCTTTCTTT. It yields the protein CASSHRRLGVVNTEAFF.

CDR3 loop: CASSRDIGGYTF. The CDR3 region has the DNA TGTGCCAGTAGCAGGGACATTGGGGGCTACACCTTC. The chain links TRBV19 to TRBJ1-2; a weak D match, TRBD1 (6 bases). Germline CDR1 reads LNHDA; CDR2 reads SQIVND (reference sequence). V lost 6 bases to trimming and J lost 8 bases, with 13 bases between them. This CDR3 is 12 amino acids long.